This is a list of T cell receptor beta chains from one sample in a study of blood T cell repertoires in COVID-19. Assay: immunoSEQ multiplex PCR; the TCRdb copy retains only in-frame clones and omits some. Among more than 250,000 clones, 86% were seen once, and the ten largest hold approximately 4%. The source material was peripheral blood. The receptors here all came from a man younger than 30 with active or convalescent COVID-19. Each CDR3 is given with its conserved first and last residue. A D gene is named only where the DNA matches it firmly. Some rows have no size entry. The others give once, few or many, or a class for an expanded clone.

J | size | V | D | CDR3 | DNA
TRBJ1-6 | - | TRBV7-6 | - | CASSSRRQLSPYSPLHF | TGTGCCAGCAGCTCACGGCGACAGCTGAGTCCATATTCACCCCTCCACTTT
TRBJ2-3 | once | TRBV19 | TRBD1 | CASSRDSWGNTQYF | TGTGCCAGTAGTCGGGACAGCTGGGGAAATACGCAGTATTTT
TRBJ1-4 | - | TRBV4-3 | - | CASSQFTGSAPANEKLFF | TGCGCCAGCAGCCAATTCACGGGGTCAGCACCGGCTAATGAAAAACTGTTTTTT
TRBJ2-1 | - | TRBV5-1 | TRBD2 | CASSFGSGFQFF | TGCGCCAGCAGCTTTGGTAGCGGGTTTCAGTTCTTC
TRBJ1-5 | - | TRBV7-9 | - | CASSLVGGGQPQHF | TGTGCCAGCAGCTTAGTCGGGGGTGGGCAGCCCCAGCATTTT
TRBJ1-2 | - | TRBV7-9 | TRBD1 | CASSLETGDYGYTF | TGTGCCAGCAGCTTAGAGACAGGGGACTATGGCTACACCTTC
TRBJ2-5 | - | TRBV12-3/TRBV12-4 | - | CASARRETQYF | TGTGCCAGCGCCCGTAGAGAGACCCAGTACTTC
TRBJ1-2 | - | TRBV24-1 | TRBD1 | CATSDPGTGGADGYTF | TGTGCCACCAGTGACCCTGGAACAGGGGGAGCGGATGGCTACACCTTC
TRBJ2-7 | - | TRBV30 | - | CAWSGDSDYEQYF | TGTGCCTGGAGTGGGGACTCAGACTACGAGCAGTACTTC
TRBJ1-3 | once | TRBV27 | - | CASSSVLGNTIYF | TGTGCCAGCAGCTCCGTACTTGGAAACACCATATATTTT
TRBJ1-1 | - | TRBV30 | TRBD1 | CAGRDSGTEAFF | TGTGCCGGCCGGGACAGTGGCACTGAAGCTTTCTTT
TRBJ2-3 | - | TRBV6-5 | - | CASSRGPNTDTQYF | TGTGCCAGCAGCCGTGGCCCCAACACAGATACGCAGTATTTT
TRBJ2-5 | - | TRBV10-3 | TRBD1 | CAISESDSGQGWGETQYF | TGTGCCATCAGTGAGTCGGATTCGGGACAGGGATGGGGAGAGACCCAGTACTTC
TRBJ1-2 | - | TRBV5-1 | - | CASSLTPGDNYGYTF | TGCGCCAGCAGCTTGACCCCAGGGGATAACTATGGCTACACCTTC
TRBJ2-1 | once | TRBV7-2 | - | CASSLDRAYNEQFF | TGTGCCAGCAGCTTAGACCGAGCCTACAATGAGCAGTTCTTC
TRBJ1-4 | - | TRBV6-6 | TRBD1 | CASSPPQTGGNEKLFF | TGTGCCAGCAGCCCCCCCCAGACAGGGGGAAATGAAAAACTGTTTTTT
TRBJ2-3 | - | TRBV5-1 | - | CASSFRGAYTDTQYF | TGCGCCAGCAGCTTTCGGGGGGCTTACACAGATACGCAGTATTTT
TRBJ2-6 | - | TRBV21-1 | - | CASSNFREAFSGANVLTF | TGTGCCAGCAGCAACTTCCGGGAGGCCTTCTCTGGGGCCAACGTCCTGACTTTC
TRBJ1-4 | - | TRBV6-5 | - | CASNTGLVQEKLFF | TGTGCCAGCAATACAGGGCTCGTTCAAGAAAAACTGTTTTTT
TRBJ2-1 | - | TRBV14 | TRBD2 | CASSQGTSGVDEQFF | TGTGCCAGCAGCCAAGGAACTAGCGGGGTCGATGAGCAGTTCTTC
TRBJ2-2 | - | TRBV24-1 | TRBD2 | CATSASVGTRGTGELFF | TGTGCCACCAGCGCGAGCGTCGGGACTAGGGGCACCGGGGAGCTGTTTTTT
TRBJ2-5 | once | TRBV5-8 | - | CASSLDGETQYF | TGTGCCAGCAGCTTGGACGGGGAGACCCAGTACTTC